This TCR beta chain comes out of a study of cytomegalovirus exposure and HLA in healthy donors. A multiplex PCR was run with 60 Vbeta primers and 13 Jbeta primers. TCRdb's copy holds only in-frame clones and misses some; the assay was immunoSEQ multiplex PCR. The sample lists 200,000 or so clones, roughly 80% occurring once. Germline V lookup: CDR1 LGHNA, CDR2 YNFKEQ. The CDR3 contains 14 residues. Trimming left V 5 bases short and J 2 bases short, with 13 bases between. The chain links TRBV4-2 to TRBJ2-7, with unresolved D. Sequencing input: PBMCs. The source of this sequence is a woman aged 25 to 45 in good health and CMV-seropositive. DNA of the CDR3: TGTGCCAGCAGCGTCCTACCGGGTCCCTACGAGCAGTACTTC. Protein sequence: CASSVLPGPYEQYF.